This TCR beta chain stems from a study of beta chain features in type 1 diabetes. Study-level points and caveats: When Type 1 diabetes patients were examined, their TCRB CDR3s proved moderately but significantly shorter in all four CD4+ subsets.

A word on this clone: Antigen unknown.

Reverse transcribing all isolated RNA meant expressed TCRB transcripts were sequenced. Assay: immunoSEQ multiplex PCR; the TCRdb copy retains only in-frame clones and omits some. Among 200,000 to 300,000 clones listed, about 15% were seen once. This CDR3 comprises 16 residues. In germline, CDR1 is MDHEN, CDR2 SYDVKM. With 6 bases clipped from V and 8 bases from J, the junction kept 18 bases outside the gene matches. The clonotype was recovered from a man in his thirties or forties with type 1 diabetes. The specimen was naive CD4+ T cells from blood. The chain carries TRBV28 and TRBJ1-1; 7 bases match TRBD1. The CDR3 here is CASSPPLLRGTAEAFF. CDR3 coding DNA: TGTGCCAGCAGCCCCCCCCTCCTCAGGGGGACGGCGGAAGCTTTCTTT.